This T cell receptor (beta chain) was obtained from a study of T cell responses to AZD1222 COVID-19 vaccine. Overall study context: Pooled samples include second doses given at about 4 or 12 weeks.

In the case of this clone: What it binds is not known.

Study findings and constraints: Baseline seropositives among AZD1222 recipients totaled only six.

Only in-frame clones appear in the TCRdb table, and some are missing; sequencing was by immunoSEQ multiplex PCR. Among roughly 170,000 clones listed, 88% were seen once. Trimming pared 5 bases from V and 0 bases from J, leaving 7 bases between. Per germline, CDR1 MDHEN and CDR2 SYDVKM. The CDR3 runs to 13 residues. This clonotype was sampled from an adult in good health. Sample: peripheral blood, taken on day 0 of AZD1222 vaccination. The V gene is TRBV28, the J gene TRBJ1-1; D ambiguous. CDR3 bases: TGTGCCAGCAGTGCCCGGATGAACACTGAAGCTTTCTTT. Protein product: CASSARMNTEAFF.